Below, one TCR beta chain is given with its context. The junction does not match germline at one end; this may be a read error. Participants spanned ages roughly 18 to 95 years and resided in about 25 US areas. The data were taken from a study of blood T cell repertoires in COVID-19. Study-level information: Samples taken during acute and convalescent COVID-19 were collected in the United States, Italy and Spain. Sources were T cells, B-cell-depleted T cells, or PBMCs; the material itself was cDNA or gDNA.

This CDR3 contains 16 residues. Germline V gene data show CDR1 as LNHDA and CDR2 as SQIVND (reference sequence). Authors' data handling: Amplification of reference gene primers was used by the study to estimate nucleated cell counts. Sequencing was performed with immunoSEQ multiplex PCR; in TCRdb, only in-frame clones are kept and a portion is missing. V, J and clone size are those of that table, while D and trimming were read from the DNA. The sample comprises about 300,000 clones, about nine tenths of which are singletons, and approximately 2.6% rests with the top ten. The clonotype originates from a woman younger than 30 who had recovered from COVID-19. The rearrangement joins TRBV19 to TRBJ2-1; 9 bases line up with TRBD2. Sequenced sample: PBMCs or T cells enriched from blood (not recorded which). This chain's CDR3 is CASSDLAGIKYSEQFF. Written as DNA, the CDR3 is TGTGCCAGTAGTGATCTAGCGGGGATTAAGTACAGTGAGCAGTTCTTC.